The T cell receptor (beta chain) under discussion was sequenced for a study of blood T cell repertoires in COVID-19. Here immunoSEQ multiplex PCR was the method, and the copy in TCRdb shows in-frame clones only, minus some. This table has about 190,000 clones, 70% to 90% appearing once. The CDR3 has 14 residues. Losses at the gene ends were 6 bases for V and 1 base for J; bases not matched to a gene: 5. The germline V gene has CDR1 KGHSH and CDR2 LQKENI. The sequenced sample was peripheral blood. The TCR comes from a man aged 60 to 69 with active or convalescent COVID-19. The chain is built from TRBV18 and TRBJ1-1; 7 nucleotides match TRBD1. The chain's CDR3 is CASSDQGGNTEAFF. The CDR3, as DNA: TGTGCCAGCTCCGACCAGGGGGGGAACACTGAAGCTTTCTTT.